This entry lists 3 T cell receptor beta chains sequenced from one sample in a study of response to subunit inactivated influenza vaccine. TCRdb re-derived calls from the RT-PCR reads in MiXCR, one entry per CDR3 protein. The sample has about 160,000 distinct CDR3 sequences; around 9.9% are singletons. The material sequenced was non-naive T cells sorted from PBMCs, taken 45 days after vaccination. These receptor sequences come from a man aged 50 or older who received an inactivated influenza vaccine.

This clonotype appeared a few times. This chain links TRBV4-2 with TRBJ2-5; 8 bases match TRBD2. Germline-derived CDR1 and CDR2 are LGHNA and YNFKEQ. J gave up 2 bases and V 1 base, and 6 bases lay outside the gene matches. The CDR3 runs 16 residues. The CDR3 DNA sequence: TGTGCCAGCAGCCAAGGGGTGACTAGCGAACAAGAGACCCAGTACTTC. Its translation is CASSQGVTSEQETQYF.

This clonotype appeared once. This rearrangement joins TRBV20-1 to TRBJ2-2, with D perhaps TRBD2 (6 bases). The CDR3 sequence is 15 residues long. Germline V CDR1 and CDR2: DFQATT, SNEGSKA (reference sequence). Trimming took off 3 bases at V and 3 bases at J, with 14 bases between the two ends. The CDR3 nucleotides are TGCAGTGCTAGGGGCGGGGCCGGGGACACCGGGGAGCTGTTTTTT. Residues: CSARGGAGDTGELFF.

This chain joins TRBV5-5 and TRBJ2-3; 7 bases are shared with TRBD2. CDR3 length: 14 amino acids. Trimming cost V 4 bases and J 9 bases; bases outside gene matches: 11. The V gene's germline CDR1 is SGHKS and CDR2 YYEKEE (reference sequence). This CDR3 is CASSPRTSVRTQYF. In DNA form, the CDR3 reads TGTGCCAGCAGCCCGCGGACTAGTGTGAGGACGCAGTATTTT.